These T cell receptor beta chains were read from a single sample in a study of blood T cell repertoires in COVID-19. Some clones are missing from TCRdb's copy, which holds only in-frame ones; the method was immunoSEQ multiplex PCR. The sample carries 35,000 to 45,000 clones, 65% to 90% recorded once. What was sequenced was peripheral blood. The source of these receptors is a man in his forties with active COVID-19. Each CDR3 is given with its conserved first and last residue. Fields, in order: J gene, V gene, D gene, clone size, CDR3 DNA, CDR3 protein. D genes are given only for firm matches. Some rows mark clone size as missing; the rest say once, few, many or name a class of expanded clone.

>TRBJ2-2|TRBV19|-|-
TGTGCCAGTAAACGAGGCTCCGACACCGGGGAGCTGTTTTTT
CASKRGSDTGELFF
>TRBJ2-1|TRBV11-1|TRBD1|-
TGTGCCAGCAGCGGAATGAAGGGACAGAGAAGTGAGCAGTTCTTC
CASSGMKGQRSEQFF
>TRBJ2-5|TRBV10-1|TRBD1|-
TGCGCCAGCAGTACAGGACAGGGGCGACCCCAGTACTTC
CASSTGQGRPQYF
>TRBJ2-7|TRBV19|TRBD1|-
TGTGCCAGTAGTACGTGGACAGGGTTCTCCTCCTACGAGCAGTACTTC
CASSTWTGFSSYEQYF
>TRBJ1-4|TRBV9|-|-
TGTGCCAGCAGCCCCCTAACAGGGCAAACTAATGAAAAACTGTTTTTT
CASSPLTGQTNEKLFF
>TRBJ2-1|TRBV7-6|TRBD1|-
TGTGCCAGCAGCTTAGTAGGGGGCCATGAGCAGTTCTTC
CASSLVGGHEQFF
>TRBJ2-7|TRBV4-1|-|-
TGCGCCAGCAGCCACAAGGGCTTGGGGGGCTACGAGCAGTACTTC
CASSHKGLGGYEQYF
>TRBJ2-3|TRBV7-9|TRBD2|-
TGTGCCAGCAGCTCTTTAGCGGGATTCACAGATACGCAGTATTTT
CASSSLAGFTDTQYF
>TRBJ1-3|TRBV4-2|TRBD1|-
TGTGCCAGCAGCCATGGACCCCAGGGGGGCTCTGGAAACACCATATATTTT
CASSHGPQGGSGNTIYF
>TRBJ1-6|TRBV19|-|-
TGTGCCAGTAGTATTTCAGGGGAAAACGGATCACCCCTCCACTTT
CASSISGENGSPLHF
>TRBJ2-1|TRBV19|-|-
TGTGCCAGTAGTACAGGGAATGACAATGAGCAGTTCTTC
CASSTGNDNEQFF
>TRBJ2-2|TRBV29-1|TRBD1|-
TGCAGCGTTGGTGCGGGACAGGGAAAAACCGGGGAGCTGTTTTTT
CSVGAGQGKTGELFF
>TRBJ1-1|TRBV5-1|-|-
TGCGCCAGCAGCTTGCAGACAGGCAACACTGAAGCTTTCTTT
CASSLQTGNTEAFF
>TRBJ2-7|TRBV25-1|-|-
TGTGCCAGCAGTTGGGCGGGGACGGGGGACTCCTACGAGCAGTACTTC
CASSWAGTGDSYEQYF
>TRBJ2-2|TRBV7-3|-|-
TGTGCCAGCAGCTTAACCCAGGGGGAGCTGTTTTTT
CASSLTQGELFF
>TRBJ1-2|TRBV29-1|-|-
TGCAGCGTTGCTAGGGACACTAACTATGGCTACACCTTC
CSVARDTNYGYTF
>TRBJ1-2|TRBV30|-|-
TGTGCCTGGGGACCGAAGCGCCCCGCGCAGATCCTCTATGGCTACACCTTC
CAWGPKRPAQILYGYTF
>TRBJ2-3|TRBV19|TRBD1|-
TGTGCCACCCGACAGGGTCAGGATACGCAGTATTTT
CATRQGQDTQYF
>TRBJ2-7|TRBV10-1|-|-
TGCGCCAGCACCCCGGGACTCCCTCCGCACTACTACTACGAGCAGTACTTC
CASTPGLPPHYYYEQYF
>TRBJ2-1|TRBV27|TRBD2|-
TGTGCCAGCACTCCAAGGTGGACTAGCTCCTCTGAGCAGTTCTTC
CASTPRWTSSSEQFF
>TRBJ2-1|TRBV6-4|-|-
TGTGCCAGCAGTGAGGACGGGAGCTCCTACAATGAGCAGTTCTTC
CASSEDGSSYNEQFF
>TRBJ2-2|TRBV19|TRBD1|-
TGTGCCAGTGTGACAGGGGTGAACACCGGGGAGCTGTTTTTT
CASVTGVNTGELFF
>TRBJ2-5|TRBV7-2|TRBD2|-
TGTGCCAGCAGCTTAGTTGGTAGCGGGCAAGAGACCCAGTACTTC
CASSLVGSGQETQYF
>TRBJ1-6|TRBV11-2|-|-
TGTGCCAGCAGCTTAGAGAGGGAAAATTCACCCCTCCACTTT
CASSLERENSPLHF
>TRBJ1-5|TRBV28|TRBD1|few
TGTGCCAGCAGCGGACAGGTCCCATATAGCAATCAGCCCCAGCATTTT
CASSGQVPYSNQPQHF
>TRBJ2-3|TRBV18|-|-
TGTGCCAGCTCACCAGAGAAAGATACGCAGTATTTT
CASSPEKDTQYF
>TRBJ2-1|TRBV11-2|-|-
TGTGCCAGCAGTCTATCTCTTTCGAGCTCCTACAATGAGCAGTTCTTC
CASSLSLSSSYNEQFF
>TRBJ2-7|TRBV2|TRBD1|-
TGTGCCAGCAGTCGTACTAGACAGGGGTCCTACGAGCAGTACTTC
CASSRTRQGSYEQYF
>TRBJ1-1|TRBV11-3|TRBD1|-
TGTGCCAGCAGCCCCGGACAGGGTAGAGGCTTGAACACTGAAGCTTTCTTT
CASSPGQGRGLNTEAFF
>TRBJ1-2|TRBV9|TRBD1|-
TGTGCCAGCAGCGCCGGACAGGGGGCCTATGGCTACACCTTC
CASSAGQGAYGYTF
>TRBJ1-2|TRBV25-1|TRBD1|-
TGTGCCAGCGGAGCGACAGGGGATCGTGGCTACACCTTC
CASGATGDRGYTF
>TRBJ1-1|TRBV19|-|-
TGTGCCAGTAGTGAGTTTAGCGGAAACACTGAAGCTTTCTTT
CASSEFSGNTEAFF
>TRBJ1-2|TRBV4-1|-|-
TGCGCCAGCAGCCAAGAAGGGGCTGGGGACTATGGCTACACCTTC
CASSQEGAGDYGYTF
>TRBJ2-5|TRBV11-2|-|-
TGTGCCAGCAGCTTAGGGCAGCGCCGACAAGAGACCCAGTACTTC
CASSLGQRRQETQYF
>TRBJ2-7|TRBV18|TRBD2|-
TGTGCCAGCTCCCTCGGCGGGAGCGGCGAGCAGTACTTC
CASSLGGSGEQYF
>TRBJ2-5|TRBV5-1|TRBD1|-
TGCGCCAGCAGCTTAGTGGACAGGGAAGAGACCCAGTACTTC
CASSLVDREETQYF
>TRBJ2-1|TRBV7-7|TRBD1|-
TGTGCCAGCAGCGAGGGACAGAACTCCTACAATGAGCAGTTCTTC
CASSEGQNSYNEQFF
>TRBJ1-1|TRBV11-1|-|-
TGTGCCAGCAGCTTGCGGGACGAAGCTTTCTTT
CASSLRDEAFF
>TRBJ2-7|TRBV27|TRBD1|-
TGTGCCAGCCCCCCCAGACAGGGGAACTACGAGCAGTACTTC
CASPPRQGNYEQYF
>TRBJ2-7|TRBV5-6|TRBD2|-
TGTGCCAGCAGCCCCCGGACCCAGCGGGAGGACTCCTACGAGCAGTACTTC
CASSPRTQREDSYEQYF
>TRBJ2-5|TRBV7-3|TRBD2|-
TGTGCCAGCAGCCCTCGGGGGGGCGGGACCCAGTACTTC
CASSPRGGGTQYF
>TRBJ1-3|TRBV19|TRBD1|-
TGTGCCAGTAAGGCCAGGACAGGACGCCCAGGGGACACCATATATTTT
CASKARTGRPGDTIYF
>TRBJ2-6|TRBV24-1|TRBD2|-
TGTGCCACCAGTGACCCGACTAGCGGGACCTCTGGGGCCAACGTCCTGACTTTC
CATSDPTSGTSGANVLTF
>TRBJ2-1|TRBV9|-|-
TGTGCCAGCAGCGTAGAGGGGGGGTACAATGAGCAGTTCTTC
CASSVEGGYNEQFF
>TRBJ1-6|TRBV20-1|TRBD1|-
TGCAGTGCTAGTCGACAGGGGATAAGTAATTCACCCCTCCACTTT
CSASRQGISNSPLHF
>TRBJ2-7|TRBV25-1|TRBD1|once
TGTGCCAGCAGTGAGTTGGGACAGCTTTACGAGCAGTACTTC
CASSELGQLYEQYF
>TRBJ2-4|TRBV27|-|-
TGTGCCAGCAGCAGGAACAGGGTAGCCAAAAACATTCAGTACTTC
CASSRNRVAKNIQYF
>TRBJ2-7|TRBV5-1|TRBD2|once
TGCGCCAGCAGCTCGGAGTTGTCGGGACTAGCGGGAGAACTGATCTCCTACGAGCAGTACTTC
CASSSELSGLAGELISYEQYF
>TRBJ2-6|TRBV25-1|TRBD2|-
TGTGCCAGCAGTGTGCAGCGGGGTGGGGCCAACGTCCTGACTTTC
CASSVQRGGANVLTF
>TRBJ2-7|TRBV7-3|TRBD1|-
TGTGCCAGCAGCCCCGACAGGGGGCGCGAGCAGTACTTC
CASSPDRGREQYF
>TRBJ1-2|TRBV7-3|TRBD1|-
TGTGCCAGCAGCTTAAGACAGGGGAGAGGCTACACCTTC
CASSLRQGRGYTF
>TRBJ1-1|TRBV5-4|TRBD1|-
TGTGCCAGCAGCTGGGACAGGGCCACTGAAGCTTTCTTT
CASSWDRATEAFF
>TRBJ1-1|TRBV5-1|-|-
TGCGCCAGCAGCTCCACCAGGGACACTGAAGCTTTCTTT
CASSSTRDTEAFF
>TRBJ2-2|TRBV7-3|TRBD2|medium-sized
TGTGCCAGCAGCCCCCTGAGCGGGAGGGCCACCGGGGAGCTGTTTTTT
CASSPLSGRATGELFF
>TRBJ1-2|TRBV10-3|-|-
TGTGCCATCAGTGACCCGAGGCAGAACTATGGCTACACCTTC
CAISDPRQNYGYTF